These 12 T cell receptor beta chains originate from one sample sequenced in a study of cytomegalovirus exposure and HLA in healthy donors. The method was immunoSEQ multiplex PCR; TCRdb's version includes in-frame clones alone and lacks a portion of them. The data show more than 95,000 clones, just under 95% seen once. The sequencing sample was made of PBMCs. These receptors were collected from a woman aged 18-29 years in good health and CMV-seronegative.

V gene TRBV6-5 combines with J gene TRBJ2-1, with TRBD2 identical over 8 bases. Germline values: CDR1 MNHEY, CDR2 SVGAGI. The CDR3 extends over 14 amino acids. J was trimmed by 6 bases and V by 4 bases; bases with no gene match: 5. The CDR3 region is CASSSAGTSNEQFF. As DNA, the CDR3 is TGTGCCAGCAGTTCCGCCGGGACTAGCAATGAGCAGTTCTTC.

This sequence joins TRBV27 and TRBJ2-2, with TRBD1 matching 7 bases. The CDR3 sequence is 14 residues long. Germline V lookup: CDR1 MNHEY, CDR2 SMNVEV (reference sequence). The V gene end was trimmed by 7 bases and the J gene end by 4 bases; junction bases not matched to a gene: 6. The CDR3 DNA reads TGTGCCAGCAAGGACAGGTCGGGCACCGGGGAGCTGTTTTTT. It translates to CASKDRSGTGELFF.

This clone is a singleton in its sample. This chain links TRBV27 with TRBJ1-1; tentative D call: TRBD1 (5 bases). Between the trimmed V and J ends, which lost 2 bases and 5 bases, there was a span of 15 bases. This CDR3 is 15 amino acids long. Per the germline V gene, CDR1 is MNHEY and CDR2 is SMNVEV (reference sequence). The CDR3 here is CASSLAGEVGTEAFF. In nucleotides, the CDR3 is TGTGCCAGCAGTTTAGCGGGGGAGGTTGGGACTGAAGCTTTCTTT.

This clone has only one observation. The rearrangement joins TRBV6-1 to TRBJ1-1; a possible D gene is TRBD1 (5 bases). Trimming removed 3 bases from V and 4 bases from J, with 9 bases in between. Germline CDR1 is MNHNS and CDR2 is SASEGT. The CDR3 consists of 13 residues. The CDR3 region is CASSDGGGTEAFF. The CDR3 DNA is TGTGCCAGCAGTGATGGGGGGGGCACTGAAGCTTTCTTT.

CDR3 nucleotides: TGTGCCAGCAGCTTAACGCAGGCCCACGAGCAGTACTTC. Protein sequence: CASSLTQAHEQYF. The gene calls are TRBV7-6 and TRBJ2-7; D call uncertain. Germline lookup yields CDR1 SGHVS and CDR2 FNYEAQ. CDR3 size: 13 residues. V lost 2 bases and J 5 bases, leaving 10 bases between the germline ends.

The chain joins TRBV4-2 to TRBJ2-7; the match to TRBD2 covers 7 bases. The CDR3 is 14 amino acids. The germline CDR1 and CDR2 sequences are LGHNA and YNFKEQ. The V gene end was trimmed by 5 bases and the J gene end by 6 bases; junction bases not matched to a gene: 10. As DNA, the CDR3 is TGTGCCAGCAGCGGGGGGGTCTTGGTCTCCGAGCAGTACTTC. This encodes CASSGGVLVSEQYF.

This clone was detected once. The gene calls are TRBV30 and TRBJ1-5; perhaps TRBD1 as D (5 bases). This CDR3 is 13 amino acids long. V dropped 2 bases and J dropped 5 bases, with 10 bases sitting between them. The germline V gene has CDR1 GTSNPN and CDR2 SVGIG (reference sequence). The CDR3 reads CAWSRRGDQPQHF. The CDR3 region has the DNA TGTGCCTGGAGTAGGCGGGGGGATCAGCCCCAGCATTTT. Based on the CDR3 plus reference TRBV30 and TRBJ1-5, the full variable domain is SQTIHQWPATLVQPVGSPLSLECTVEGTSNPNLYWYRQAAGRGLQLLFYSVGIGQISSEVPQNLSASRPQDRQFILSSKKLLLSDSGFYLCAWSRRGDQPQHFGDGTRLSIL.

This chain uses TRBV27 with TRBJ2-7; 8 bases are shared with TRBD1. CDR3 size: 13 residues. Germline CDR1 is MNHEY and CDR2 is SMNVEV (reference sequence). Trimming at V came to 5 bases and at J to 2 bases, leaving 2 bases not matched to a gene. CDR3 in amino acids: CASSLQGAYEQYF. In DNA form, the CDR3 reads TGTGCCAGCAGTCTACAGGGGGCCTACGAGCAGTACTTC.

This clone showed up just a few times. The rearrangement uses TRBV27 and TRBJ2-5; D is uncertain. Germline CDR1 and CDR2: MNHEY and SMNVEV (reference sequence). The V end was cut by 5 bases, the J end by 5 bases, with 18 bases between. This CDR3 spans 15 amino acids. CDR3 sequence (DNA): TGTGCCAGCAGTGCGGAGAGCATTATGACGGAGACCCAGTACTTC. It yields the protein CASSAESIMTETQYF.

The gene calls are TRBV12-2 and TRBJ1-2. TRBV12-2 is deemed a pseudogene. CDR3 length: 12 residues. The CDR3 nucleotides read TGTGCAAGTCGCTTTAAAGTCGGGGGCTACACCTTC. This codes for CASRFKVGGYTF.

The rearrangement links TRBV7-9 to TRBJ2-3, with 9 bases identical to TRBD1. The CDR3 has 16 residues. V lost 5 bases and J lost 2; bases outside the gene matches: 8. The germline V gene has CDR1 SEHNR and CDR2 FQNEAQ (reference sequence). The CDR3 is CASSKTRDRDTDTQYF. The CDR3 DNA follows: TGTGCCAGCAGCAAAACCCGGGACAGGGACACAGATACGCAGTATTTT.

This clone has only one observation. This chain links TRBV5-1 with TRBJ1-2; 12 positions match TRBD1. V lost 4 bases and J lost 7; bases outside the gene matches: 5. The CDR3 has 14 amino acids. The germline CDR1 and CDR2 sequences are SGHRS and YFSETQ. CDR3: CASSGGQGALGYTF. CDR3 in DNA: TGCGCCAGCAGCGGGGGACAGGGGGCGCTTGGCTACACCTTC.